This T cell receptor beta chain was captured by sequencing in a study of cytomegalovirus exposure and HLA in healthy donors. Overall study findings and caveats: Previously analyzed data showed that most TCR beta V segments were productive at a frequency of about 87% or about 30%. Associated with cytomegalovirus, according to the listing, were some 150 TCR beta chains.

Note on this clone: Its antigen is still unknown.

Primers: 60 Vbeta forward and 13 Jbeta reverse. Clones were sequenced by immunoSEQ multiplex PCR, and TCRdb holds only the in-frame ones, with some missing. The sample yields around 100,000 clones, roughly 80% seen once. The sample comprised PBMCs. This clonotype originated in a woman in her forties in good health and CMV-seronegative.

CDR3: CASSVRGGRSEQFF. The CDR3 DNA is TGTGCCAGCAGCGTAAGGGGCGGGAGAAGTGAGCAGTTCTTC. This chain joins TRBV7-9 and TRBJ2-1; TRBD2 matches 7 bases. The CDR3 spans 14 residues. Germline V CDR1 and CDR2: SEHNR, FQNEAQ (reference sequence). The junction had 10 bases not matched to a gene; V was cut back by 5 bases and J by 9 bases. The complete variable domain, with remaining parts taken from reference TRBV7-9 and TRBJ2-1, reads DTGVSQNPRHKITKRGQNVTFRCDPISEHNRLYWYRQTLGQGPEFLTYFQNEAQLEKSRLLSDRFSAERPKGSFSTLEIQRTEQGDSAMYLCASSVRGGRSEQFFGPGTRLTVL.